This is a list of T cell receptor beta chains from one sample in a study of beta chain features in type 1 diabetes. Using immunoSEQ multiplex PCR, the repertoire was profiled, and TCRdb retains in-frame clones only, with some absent. The top ten clones hold more than 6.5% of a sample with about 320,000 clones, 12% to 15% of them seen once. Sample: central memory CD4+ T cells from blood. The receptors come from a man under 40 in good health. Both conserved end residues are part of each CDR3. The D gene is left open where the match is weak. Clone sizes are given selectively: once, few, many, or a class where the clone is expanded.

>TRBV20-1|.|.|TRBJ2-3
CSAWLADTQYF
TGCAGTGCTTGGTTGGCAGATACGCAGTATTTT
>TRBV15|TRBD1|.|TRBJ2-6
CATSRGDGTGLSGANVLTF
TGTGCCACCAGCAGAGGGGACGGGACAGGACTCTCTGGGGCCAACGTCCTGACTTTC
>TRBV14|.|.|TRBJ2-1
CASSQDLGHEQFF
TGTGCCAGCAGCCAAGATTTGGGACATGAGCAGTTCTTC
>TRBV7-8|.|few|TRBJ1-2
CASSLRQDYGYTF
TGTGCCAGCAGCTTGCGACAGGACTATGGCTACACCTTC
>TRBV28|.|.|TRBJ2-3
CASTSTYTQYF
TGTGCCAGCACCTCGACTTATACGCAGTATTTT
>TRBV19|.|few|TRBJ1-5
CASSTGQTIASQPQHF
TGTGCCAGTAGTACCGGACAGACTATAGCAAGCCAGCCCCAGCATTTT
>TRBV9|.|.|TRBJ1-2
CASSVGTAPNYGYTF
TGTGCCAGCAGCGTAGGGACAGCGCCTAACTATGGCTACACCTTC
>TRBV19|.|few|TRBJ2-3
CASQPGAILVRTDTQYF
TGTGCCAGTCAACCCGGGGCCATTCTCGTTCGCACAGATACGCAGTATTTT
>TRBV19|.|many|TRBJ1-5
CASSIEGRGAQHF
TGTGCCAGTAGTATAGAAGGGAGAGGGGCCCAGCATTTT
>TRBV5-1|TRBD2|.|TRBJ2-3
CASSLVQRGRSDTQYF
TGCGCCAGCAGCTTGGTACAGCGGGGGAGGTCAGATACGCAGTATTTT
>TRBV30|TRBD2|few|TRBJ2-3
CAWSVGAGGDTQYF
TGTGCCTGGAGTGTCGGTGCGGGGGGGGATACGCAGTATTTT
>TRBV30|.|.|TRBJ1-3
CAWINRGSFGNTIYF
TGTGCCTGGATAAATCGGGGATCTTTTGGAAACACCATATATTTT
>TRBV5-6|TRBD1|few|TRBJ2-1
CASSLTGGHNEQFF
TGTGCCAGCAGCTTAACAGGGGGACACAATGAGCAGTTCTTC
>TRBV4-1|.|.|TRBJ1-4
CASSQDGQGLEKLFF
TGCGCCAGCAGCCAAGACGGGCAGGGTCTTGAAAAACTGTTTTTT
>TRBV15|.|few|TRBJ2-3
CATSREASWSRDTQYF
TGTGCCACCAGCAGAGAGGCTAGCTGGTCGCGAGATACGCAGTATTTT
>TRBV7-7|.|few|TRBJ1-4
CASSPTSGRNEKLFF
TGTGCCAGCAGCCCCACTAGCGGGCGAAATGAAAAACTGTTTTTT
>TRBV6-1|.|few|TRBJ2-1
CASRDTLQFF
TGTGCCAGCAGGGACACCTTACAGTTCTTC
>TRBV29-1|.|few|TRBJ2-5
CSDPDRPRQETQYF
TGCAGCGACCCTGACAGGCCGAGACAAGAGACCCAGTACTTC
>TRBV5-1|.|.|TRBJ2-7
CASSLRDSPSEQYF
TGCGCCAGCAGCTTGCGGGACTCCCCTTCCGAGCAGTACTTC
>TRBV30|TRBD1|.|TRBJ1-5
CAWRATGDQPQHF
TGTGCCTGGAGGGCTACAGGGGATCAGCCCCAGCATTTT
>TRBV2|.|.|TRBJ2-2
CASSVQGRGTGELFF
TGTGCCAGCAGTGTCCAGGGAAGAGGCACCGGGGAGCTGTTTTTT
>TRBV4-1|.|few|TRBJ2-3
CASSQDGRDTQYF
TGCGCCAGCAGCCAAGACGGTAGAGATACGCAGTATTTT
>TRBV7-3|.|once|TRBJ2-7
CASTSGDEQYF
TGTGCCAGCACGTCAGGGGACGAGCAGTACTTC
>TRBV6-5|TRBD1|.|TRBJ2-1
CASSVTQGAYNEQFF
TGTGCCAGCAGTGTAACACAGGGGGCATACAATGAGCAGTTCTTC
>TRBV6-1|.|many|TRBJ2-1
CASTPRGTGNEQFF
TGTGCCAGCACACCCCGCGGGACCGGGAATGAGCAGTTCTTC
>TRBV7-7|.|few|TRBJ2-5
CASSYRGVETQYF
TGTGCTAGCAGCTACCGGGGAGTGGAGACCCAGTACTTC
>TRBV7-8|TRBD1|few|TRBJ1-1
CASSLDRGVTEAFF
TGTGCCAGCAGCTTAGACAGGGGAGTAACTGAAGCTTTCTTT
>TRBV11-3|TRBD2|few|TRBJ2-7
CASSLGGTKGGEQYF
TGTGCCAGCAGCTTAGGTGGGACTAAGGGTGGAGAGCAGTACTTC